A single sample gave rise to the 7 T cell receptor beta chains below, sequenced in a study of cytomegalovirus exposure and HLA in healthy donors. PCR employed 60 Vbeta and 13 Jbeta primers. Produced via immunoSEQ multiplex PCR; TCRdb's table is partial and in-frame only. The sample consists of over 100,000 clones, about two thirds of them appearing once. Sequencing was carried out using PBMCs. These receptor sequences come from a man between 45 and 60 years old in good health and CMV-seropositive.

The chain joins TRBV25-1 to TRBJ2-1; 7 nucleotides align to TRBD1. J gave up 2 bases and V 3 bases, and 4 bases lay outside the gene matches. The CDR3 sequence is 15 residues long. CDR1 is MGHDK and CDR2 is SYGVNS in the germline V gene. The CDR3 spells CASSEGDSTYNEQFF. DNA of the CDR3: TGTGCCAGCAGTGAGGGGGACAGTACCTACAATGAGCAGTTCTTC. Variable domain in full (rest from reference TRBV25-1 and TRBJ2-1): EADIYQTPRYLVIGTGKKITLECSQTMGHDKMYWYQQDPGMELHLIHYSYGVNSTEKGDLSSESTVSRIRTEHFPLTLESARPSHTSQYLCASSEGDSTYNEQFFGPGTRLTVL.

The gene calls are TRBV6-1 and TRBJ1-3; no reliable D call. V shed 5 bases and J shed 0 bases, with 11 bases lying between them. The V gene's germline CDR1 is MNHNS and CDR2 SASEGT. The CDR3 spans 15 residues. The CDR3 sequence is CASSKEGSSGNTIYF. The DNA of the CDR3 is TGTGCCAGCAGTAAGGAGGGCAGCTCTGGAAACACCATATATTTT.

The chain employs TRBV7-2 and TRBJ2-5; 9 bases fit TRBD1. V trimming: 5 bases; J trimming: 2 bases; junction bases outside the gene matches: 9. CDR3 length: 16 residues. Germline CDR1 is SGHTA and CDR2 is FQGNSA. CDR3 DNA sequence: TGTGCCAGCAGCCTAGGACAGGGGAGTGAACAAGAGACCCAGTACTTC. This sequence encodes CASSLGQGSEQETQYF.

The CDR3 DNA reads as TGCGCCAGCAGCTTAACACAGTACAATGAGCAGTTCTTC. This translates into CASSLTQYNEQFF. This chain uses TRBV5-1 with TRBJ2-1; D uncertain. The V gene's germline CDR1 is SGHRS and CDR2 YFSETQ. V was cut by 2 bases and J by 4 bases, with 7 bases left in between. This CDR3 region has 13 residues.

The chain uses TRBV19 and TRBJ1-5; TRBD1 aligns across 12 bases. CDR3 length equals 15 residues. V shed 6 bases, J shed 4 bases, and the junction held 4 bases outside the gene matches. Looked up from germline, CDR1 is LNHDA and CDR2 is SQIVND (reference sequence). The CDR3 sequence: CASRRDRGPNQPQHF. The CDR3 DNA sequence: TGTGCCAGTAGGAGGGACAGGGGGCCGAATCAGCCCCAGCATTTT. The full variable domain, rest sourced from reference TRBV19 and TRBJ1-5, is DGGITQSPKYLFRKEGQNVTLSCEQNLNHDAMYWYRQDPGQGLRLIYYSQIVNDFQKGDIAEGYSVSREKKESFPLTVTSAQKNPTAFYLCASRRDRGPNQPQHFGDGTRLSIL.

The chain is built from TRBV2 and TRBJ1-2; tentatively, D is TRBD1 (5 bases). V lost 6 bases and J lost 7, with 12 bases in between. The CDR3 spans 12 residues. Germline CDR1 SNHLY, CDR2 FYNNEI. The CDR3 coding sequence is TGTGCCAGCAGCGCGGAAAGGGGTGGCTACACCTTC. This codes for CASSAERGGYTF.

This clone has only a few counts. The J gene is TRBJ2-4, the V gene TRBV5-1; 10 bases map to TRBD2. Trimming cost V 0 bases and J 4 bases; bases outside gene matches: 1. CDR1 is SGHRS, CDR2 YFSETQ, per germline. The CDR3 has 15 amino acids. CDR3 bases: TGCGCCAGCAGCTTGGCTAGCGGGAGTAAAAACATTCAGTACTTC. This sequence encodes CASSLASGSKNIQYF.